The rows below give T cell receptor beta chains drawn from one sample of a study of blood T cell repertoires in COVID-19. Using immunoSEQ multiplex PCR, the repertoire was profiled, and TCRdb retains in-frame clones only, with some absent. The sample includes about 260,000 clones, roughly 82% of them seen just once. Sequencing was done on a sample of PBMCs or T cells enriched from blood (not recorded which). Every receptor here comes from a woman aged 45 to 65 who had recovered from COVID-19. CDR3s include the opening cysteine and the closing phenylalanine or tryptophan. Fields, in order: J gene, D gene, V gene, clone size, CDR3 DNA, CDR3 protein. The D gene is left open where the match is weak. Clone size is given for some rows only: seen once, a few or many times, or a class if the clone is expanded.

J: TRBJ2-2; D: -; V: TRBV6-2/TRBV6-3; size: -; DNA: TGTGCCAGCAGTCCCAGTGGGAGAGCGAACACCGGGGAGCTGTTTTTT; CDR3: CASSPSGRANTGELFF
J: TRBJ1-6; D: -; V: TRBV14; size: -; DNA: TGTGCCAGCAGCTTCGGACAGTTCTATAATTCACCCCTCCACTTT; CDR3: CASSFGQFYNSPLHF
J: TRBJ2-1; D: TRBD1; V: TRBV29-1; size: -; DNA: TGCAGCGCTGACAGGGTCAGGGGCAATGAGCAGTTCTTC; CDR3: CSADRVRGNEQFF
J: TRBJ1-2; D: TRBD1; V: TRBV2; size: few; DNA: TGTGCCAGCAGCAGGGATGGGACAGACTTCTATGGCTACACCTTC; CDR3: CASSRDGTDFYGYTF
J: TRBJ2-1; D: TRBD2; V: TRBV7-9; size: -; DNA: TGTGCCAGCAGCTCCACTGGACTAGCGGGGGGGCGAAATGAGCAGTTCTTC; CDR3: CASSSTGLAGGRNEQFF
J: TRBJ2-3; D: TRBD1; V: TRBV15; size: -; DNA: TGTGCCACCAGCTCCCAGGACAGGGTACCAGATACGCAGTATTTT; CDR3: CATSSQDRVPDTQYF
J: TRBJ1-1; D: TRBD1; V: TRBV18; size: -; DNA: TGTGCCAGCTCACCCCGGGACAGGGGGCTCGCTGAAGCTTTCTTT; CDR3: CASSPRDRGLAEAFF
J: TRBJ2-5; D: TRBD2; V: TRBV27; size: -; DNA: TGTGCCAGCTCCCGACTAGCGGGAGCAGTTGGCGAGACCCAGTACTTC; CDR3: CASSRLAGAVGETQYF
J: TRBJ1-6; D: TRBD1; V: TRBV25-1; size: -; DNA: TGTGCCAGCAGTCCATCCTGGACAGGGGTTGATTCACCCCTCCACTTT; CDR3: CASSPSWTGVDSPLHF
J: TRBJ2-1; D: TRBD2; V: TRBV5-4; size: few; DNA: TGTGCCAGCAGCTTCGGGGGTAGCCGGGGGGGCTACAATGAGCAGTTCTTC; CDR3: CASSFGGSRGGYNEQFF
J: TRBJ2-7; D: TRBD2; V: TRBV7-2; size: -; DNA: TGTGCCAGCACCCTTGGGACTAGTATCGACGAGCAGTACTTC; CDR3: CASTLGTSIDEQYF
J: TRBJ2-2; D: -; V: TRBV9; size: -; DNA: TGTGCCAGCAGCGTAGCAGGGGGGCGTGCCGGGGAGCTGTTTTTT; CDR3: CASSVAGGRAGELFF
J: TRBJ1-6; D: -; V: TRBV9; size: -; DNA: TGTGCCAGCAGCGTAGACAATAATTCACCCCTCCACTTT; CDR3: CASSVDNNSPLHF
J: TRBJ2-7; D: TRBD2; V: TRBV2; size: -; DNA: TGTGCCAGCAGTAAGGGAAGCGGGGGGGCGGTCGAGCAGTACTTC; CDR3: CASSKGSGGAVEQYF
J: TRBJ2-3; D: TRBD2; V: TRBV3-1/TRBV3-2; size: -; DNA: TGTGCCAGCAGCCCCAGCGGGAGCGGCGCAGATACGCAGTATTTT; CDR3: CASSPSGSGADTQYF
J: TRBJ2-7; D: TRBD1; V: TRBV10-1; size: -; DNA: TGCGCCAGCAGTGAGCCCGGGACAGGGGGCGATGCCAATACCTACGAGCAGTACTTC; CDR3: CASSEPGTGGDANTYEQYF
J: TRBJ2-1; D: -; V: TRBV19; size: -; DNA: TGTGCCAGTAGTATTCGTGGGAGCTCCTTTAATGAGCAGTTCTTC; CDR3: CASSIRGSSFNEQFF
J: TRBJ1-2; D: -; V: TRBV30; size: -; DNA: TGTGCCTGGAGTAGACACCGCTATGGCTACACCTTC; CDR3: CAWSRHRYGYTF
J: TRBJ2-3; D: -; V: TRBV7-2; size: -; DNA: TGTGCCAGCAGCTTACCACTTAGCACAGATACGCAGTATTTT; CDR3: CASSLPLSTDTQYF
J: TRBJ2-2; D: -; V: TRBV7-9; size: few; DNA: TGTGCCAGCAGCTCCCAGGGCACCGGGGAGCTGTTTTTT; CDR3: CASSSQGTGELFF
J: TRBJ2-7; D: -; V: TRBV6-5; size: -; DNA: TGTGCCAGCAGTTGGGCTACGGCCTACGAGCAGTACTTC; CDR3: CASSWATAYEQYF
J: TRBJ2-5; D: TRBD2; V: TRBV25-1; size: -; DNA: TGTGCCAGCTCCCCGTCGACTAGCAGTCAAGAGACCCAGTACTTC; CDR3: CASSPSTSSQETQYF
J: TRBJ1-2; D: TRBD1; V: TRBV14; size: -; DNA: TGTGCCAGCAGCCAAGGGGACAGGGATTATGGCTACACCTTC; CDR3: CASSQGDRDYGYTF
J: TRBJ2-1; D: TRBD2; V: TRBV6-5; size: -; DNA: TGTGCCAGCAGTAAACTAGCGGGGAGGTCCGGCGAGCAGTTCTTC; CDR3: CASSKLAGRSGEQFF
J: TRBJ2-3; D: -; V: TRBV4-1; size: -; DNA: TGCGCCAGCAGCCACCAGGGAACAGATACGCAGTATTTT; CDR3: CASSHQGTDTQYF
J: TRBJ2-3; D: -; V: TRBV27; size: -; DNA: TGTGCCAGCAGTGCGGGGCTGAGCACAGATACGCAGTATTTT; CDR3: CASSAGLSTDTQYF
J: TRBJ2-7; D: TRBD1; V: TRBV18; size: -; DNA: TGTGCCAGCTCATTGACAGGGGGGGACAACGAGCAGTACTTC; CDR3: CASSLTGGDNEQYF
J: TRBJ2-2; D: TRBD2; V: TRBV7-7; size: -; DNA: TGTGCTAGCAGTTCCGGGACTAGCGGGGGACCGAACACCGGGGAGCTGTTTTTT; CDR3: CASSSGTSGGPNTGELFF
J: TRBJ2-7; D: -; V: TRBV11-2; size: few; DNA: TGTGCCAGCAGCTTAGCAGCCGGGAGTGTGTACGAGCAGTACTTC; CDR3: CASSLAAGSVYEQYF
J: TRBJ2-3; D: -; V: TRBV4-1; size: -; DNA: TGCGCCAGCAGCCAAGATGGGGCGACGGATACGCAGTATTTT; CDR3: CASSQDGATDTQYF
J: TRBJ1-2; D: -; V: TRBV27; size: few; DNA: TGTGCCAGCAGTTTTACAGGGACTAACTATGGCTACACCTTC; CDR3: CASSFTGTNYGYTF
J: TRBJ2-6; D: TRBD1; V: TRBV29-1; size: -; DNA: TGCAGCGTGGGGACAGGGCGTGGGGCCAACGTCCTGACTTTC; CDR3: CSVGTGRGANVLTF
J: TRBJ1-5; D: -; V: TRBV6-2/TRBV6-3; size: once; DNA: TGTGCCAGCAGTTTCAATGGACAGACTAATCAGCCCCAGCATTTT; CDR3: CASSFNGQTNQPQHF
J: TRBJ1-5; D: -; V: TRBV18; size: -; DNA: TGTGCCAGCTCACTGGACAGTCCGCAGCCCCAGCATTTT; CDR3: CASSLDSPQPQHF
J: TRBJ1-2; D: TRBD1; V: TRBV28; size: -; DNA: TGTGCCAGCAGTTTAGGCGGGACAGGGGATGGCTACACCTTC; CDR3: CASSLGGTGDGYTF
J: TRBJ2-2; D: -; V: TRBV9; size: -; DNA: TGTGCCAGCAGCGTAGCTCGCGGCGGGGAGCTGTTTTTT; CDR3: CASSVARGGELFF
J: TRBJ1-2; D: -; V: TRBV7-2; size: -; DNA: TGTGCCAGCAGCCCCCGGGGGGGGCTTGGTTATGGCTACACCTTC; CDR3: CASSPRGGLGYGYTF
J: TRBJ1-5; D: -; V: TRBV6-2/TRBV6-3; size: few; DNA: TGTGCCAGCAGTTACAGCCTCAATCAGCCCCAGCATTTT; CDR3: CASSYSLNQPQHF
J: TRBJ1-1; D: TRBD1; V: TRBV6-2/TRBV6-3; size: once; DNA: TGTGCCAGCAGTCGGACAGGGGGCCTTGCCATGAACACTGAAGCTTTCTTT; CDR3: CASSRTGGLAMNTEAFF
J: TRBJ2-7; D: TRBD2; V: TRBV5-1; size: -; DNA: TGCGCCAGCAGCTGGACCCAAACTAGCGGAAGCTCCTACGAGCAGTACTTC; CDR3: CASSWTQTSGSSYEQYF
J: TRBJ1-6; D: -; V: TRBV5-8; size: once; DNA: TGTGCCAGCAGTGCGGGGGCCGCTAATTCACCCCTCCACTTT; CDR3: CASSAGAANSPLHF
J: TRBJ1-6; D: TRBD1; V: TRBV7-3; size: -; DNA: TGTGCCAGCAGCTTATTCGGGACAGGGGCAAATTCACCCCTCCACTTT; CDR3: CASSLFGTGANSPLHF
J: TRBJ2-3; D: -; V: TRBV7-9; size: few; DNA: TGTGCCAGCATCCATGCGAGCACAGATACGCAGTATTTT; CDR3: CASIHASTDTQYF
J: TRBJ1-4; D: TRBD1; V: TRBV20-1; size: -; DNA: TGCAGTGCTAGTAGGGACAGCGTCGATGAAAAACTGTTTTTT; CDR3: CSASRDSVDEKLFF
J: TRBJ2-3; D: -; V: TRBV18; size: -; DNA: TGTGCCAGCTCCGAGGGGAGGTTCACAGATACGCAGTATTTT; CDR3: CASSEGRFTDTQYF